This entry features one T cell receptor (beta chain) sequence. With V trimmed by 5 bases and J by 5 bases, 6 bases remained unmatched. CDR1 is LNHDA, CDR2 SQIVND, per germline (reference sequence). This CDR3 spans 14 amino acids. The sample originates from a study of blood T cell repertoires in COVID-19. For the study at large: The United States, Italy and Spain provided the acute and convalescent COVID-19 samples. The analysed material was cDNA or gDNA that came from T cells, B-cell-depleted T cells, or PBMCs.

Authors' data handling: Researchers report that nucleated cell counts were estimated from reference gene primer amplification. The table came from immunoSEQ multiplex PCR; TCRdb's copy has only in-frame clones and leaves some out. That table supplies the V and J calls and clone size; D and trimming were determined from the DNA. The sample records about 99,000 clones, 75% to 85% being singletons. The sample consisted of peripheral blood. The chain is built from TRBV19 and TRBJ2-1; 7 bases line up with TRBD1. The receptor comes from an elderly woman with active or convalescent COVID-19. CDR3 DNA sequence: TGTGCCAGTAGTTCCGGACAGGCCCACAATGAGCAGTTCTTC. Its translation: CASSSGQAHNEQFF.